The rows below give T cell receptor beta chains drawn from one sample of a study of beta chain features in type 1 diabetes. Assay used: immunoSEQ multiplex PCR; TCRdb lists only in-frame clones, some missing. The sample has under 350,000 clones; around 7.8% are singletons. Sample: central memory CD4+ T cells from blood. These receptors were taken from a woman aged 18 to 35 in good health. Each CDR3 is given with its conserved first and last residue. A D gene is named only where the DNA matches it firmly. Not every row has a clone size; where given, it reads once, few, many or a size class.

NA	TRBV4-2	NA	TRBJ1-1	TGTGCCAGCAGCCAAGACGAATTCCGCCCGAACACTGAAGCTTTCTTT	CASSQDEFRPNTEAFF
TRBD1	TRBV30	NA	TRBJ2-3	TGTGCCTGGAGGGCAGGGGGCCGGGATACGCAGTATTTT	CAWRAGGRDTQYF
NA	TRBV6-5	few	TRBJ2-3	TGTGCCAGCAGTTACGGGGAGGCTGATACGCAGTATTTT	CASSYGEADTQYF
TRBD1	TRBV9	few	TRBJ2-1	TGTGCCAGCAGCGTAGGTAACAGGGGAGATGAGCAGTTCTTC	CASSVGNRGDEQFF
TRBD1	TRBV2	NA	TRBJ1-4	TGTGCCAGCAGGGGACAGGGTTATGAAAAACTGTTTTTT	CASRGQGYEKLFF
TRBD1	TRBV5-4	few	TRBJ1-2	TGTGCCAGCAGCTCACCTACAGGGGACTATGGCTACACCTTC	CASSSPTGDYGYTF
NA	TRBV7-2	many	TRBJ2-1	TGTGCCAGCAGCTTATTGCAGGGCCATGAGCAGTTCTTC	CASSLLQGHEQFF
NA	TRBV29-1	NA	TRBJ1-4	TGCAGCGTGAGTAGTTCGTTGGCAGATAATGAAAAACTGTTTTTT	CSVSSSLADNEKLFF
NA	TRBV7-2	NA	TRBJ2-3	TGTGCCAGCAGCTTAATCTCCGCCGGCGTGTCTACGCAGTATTTT	CASSLISAGVSTQYF
TRBD2	TRBV30	few	TRBJ2-1	TGTGCCTGGAGGCGAGGACTAGTTGCCTACAATGAGCAGTTCTTC	CAWRRGLVAYNEQFF
NA	TRBV27	many	TRBJ2-7	TGTGCCAGCAGTTTGGCAGGGTCCTACGAGCAGTACTTC	CASSLAGSYEQYF
TRBD2	TRBV4-3	many	TRBJ2-6	TGCGCCAGCAGCCAAGATCCCCAACTAGCGACTGGGGCCAACGTCCTGACTTTC	CASSQDPQLATGANVLTF
NA	TRBV5-4	NA	TRBJ2-2	TGTGCGTGGAGGGGGCCCAGCGGGAGCTCAACCGGGGAGCTGTTTTTT	CAWRGPSGSSTGELFF
TRBD1	TRBV2	few	TRBJ2-6	TGTGCCAGCAGTGCGACAGGGGACGCCAACGTCCTGACTTTC	CASSATGDANVLTF
NA	TRBV6-1	once	TRBJ2-1	TGTGCCAGCAGATCCAGGGAGCCCTACAATGAGCAGTTCTTC	CASRSREPYNEQFF
NA	TRBV28	few	TRBJ2-2	TGTGCCAGCAGTTTATCCGCCGGCACCGGGGAGCTGTTTTTT	CASSLSAGTGELFF
TRBD2	TRBV2	few	TRBJ2-1	TGTGCCAGCGGCTTATTAGCGGGGGACCGCAATGAGCAGTTCTTC	CASGLLAGDRNEQFF
TRBD2	TRBV29-1	few	TRBJ2-1	TGCAGGGCGGGGGGACTGAGGAATGAGCAGTTCTTC	CRAGGLRNEQFF
TRBD1	TRBV5-6	few	TRBJ1-6	TGTGCCAGCAGCTGGGGGACAGTCAATTCACCCCTCCACTTT	CASSWGTVNSPLHF
NA	TRBV7-2	few	TRBJ1-2	TGTGCCAGCAGCCCCGAGGGTATCGGCTACACCTTC	CASSPEGIGYTF
TRBD1	TRBV11-2	few	TRBJ2-7	TGTGCCAGCAGCTTAGTGCACAGGGGCTCCTACGAGCAGTACTTC	CASSLVHRGSYEQYF
TRBD2	TRBV7-9	many	TRBJ2-1	TGTGCCAGCAGCTTATTTAGCGGGTCCCCCAATGAGCAGTTCTTC	CASSLFSGSPNEQFF
NA	TRBV30	NA	TRBJ1-1	TGTGCCTGGGGGCTGACGGGGAAAGCTTTCTTT	CAWGLTGKAFF
NA	TRBV27	NA	TRBJ1-1	TGTGCCAGCAGTTTATCGAGGCCACGTCCGGGGATGAACACTGAAGCTTTCTTT	CASSLSRPRPGMNTEAFF
NA	TRBV4-3	NA	TRBJ2-5	TGCGCCAGCAGCCGTAAAGGGGTGACGGAGACCCAGTACTTC	CASSRKGVTETQYF
NA	TRBV6-5	few	TRBJ1-5	TGTGCCAGCAGTTTTCAACGGGAACAGCCCCAGCATTTT	CASSFQREQPQHF
NA	TRBV5-1	NA	TRBJ2-7	TGCGCCAGCAGCTTGAACAGGGCACCCTACGAGCAGTACTTC	CASSLNRAPYEQYF
NA	TRBV12-5	few	TRBJ1-1	TGTGCTAGCACAGGGTTGACGGTGAACACTGAAGCTTTCTTT	CASTGLTVNTEAFF
NA	TRBV2	NA	TRBJ1-5	TGTGCCAGCAGTCACGTCTGGGTAGGCCCGCGTCAGCCCCAGCATTTT	CASSHVWVGPRQPQHF
NA	TRBV6-5	NA	TRBJ1-2	TGTGCCAGCAGTTACTCTCCGGAACTGTACGGCTACACCTTC	CASSYSPELYGYTF